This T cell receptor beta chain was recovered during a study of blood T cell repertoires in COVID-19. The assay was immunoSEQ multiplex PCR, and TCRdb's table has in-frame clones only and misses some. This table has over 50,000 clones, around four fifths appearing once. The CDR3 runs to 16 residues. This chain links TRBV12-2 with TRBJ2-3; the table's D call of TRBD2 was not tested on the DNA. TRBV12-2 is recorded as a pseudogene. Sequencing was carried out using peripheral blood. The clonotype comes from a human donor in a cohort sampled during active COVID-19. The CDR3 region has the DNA TGTGCAAGTCGTTTGCTAACCGCGCGGGGGGACGATACGCAGTATTTT. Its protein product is CASRLLTARGDDTQYF.